Below, 8 T cell receptor beta chains from the same sample are listed, as sequenced in a study of T-cell memory formation after mild COVID-19. TCRdb re-called the 5' RACE reads with MiXCR, one entry per CDR3 protein. Here the sample spans approximately 350,000 distinct CDR3 sequences, around 13% being singletons. Sequenced: PBMCs or a T cell subset sorted from them (not recorded which). These receptors were obtained from a young man who had mild COVID-19 (a few samples of this study predate the infection). Cell type and time point are not known.

The J gene is TRBJ2-7, the V gene TRBV19; 9 nucleotides agree with TRBD1. V was pared by 7 bases and J by 5 bases, with 12 bases of the junction left unmatched. The CDR3 sequence is 15 residues long. Looked up from germline, CDR1 is LNHDA and CDR2 is SQIVND (reference sequence). The CDR3 here is CASTHGQGMRDEQYF. The DNA for the CDR3 is TGTGCCAGTACCCACGGACAGGGGATGAGGGACGAGCAGTACTTC.

This clonotype showed up just a few times. The rearrangement links TRBV28 to TRBJ2-7; D unresolved. Germline CDR1 and CDR2: MDHEN and SYDVKM. The CDR3 extends over 13 amino acids. The V gene lost 4 bases and the J gene lost 7 bases, with 14 bases spanning the gap. CDR3 loop: CASSSTAPEEQYV. CDR3 nucleotide sequence: TGTGCCAGCAGTTCCACAGCGCCGGAGGAGCAGTACGTC.

This clonotype was counted ten times or more. The chain links TRBV4-3 to TRBJ2-6; no clear D gene. The length of the CDR3 is 16 residues. V lost 0 bases and J 0 bases, leaving 6 bases between the germline ends. Per the germline V gene, CDR1 is LGHNA and CDR2 is YSLEER. The CDR3 sequence is CASSQESASGANVLTF. The CDR3 DNA sequence: TGCGCCAGCAGCCAAGAGTCCGCCTCTGGGGCCAACGTCCTGACTTTC.

This clonotype has more than one count but fewer than ten. The chain has TRBV5-8 and TRBJ2-1, with D possibly TRBD2 on 6 matching bases. The CDR3 contains 16 residues. Per germline, CDR1 SGHTS and CDR2 YDEGEE. V dropped 2 bases and J dropped 0 bases, with 12 bases sitting between them. The CDR3 bases are TGTGCCAGCAGCTTTTTTGGGGGGTCCTCCTACAATGAGCAGTTCTTC. This translates into CASSFFGGSSYNEQFF. The full variable domain, completed using reference TRBV5-8 and TRBJ2-1, is EAGVTQSPTHLIKTRGQQATLRCSPISGHTSVYWYQQALGLGLQFLLWYDEGEERNRGNFPPRFSGRQFPNYSSELNVNALELEDSALYLCASSFFGGSSYNEQFFGPGTRLTVL.

V usage is TRBV30 and J usage is TRBJ2-3, with unresolved D. Trimming removed 5 bases from V and 5 bases from J, with 5 bases in between. This CDR3 is 10 amino acids long. CDR1 GTSNPN and CDR2 SVGIG come from the germline V gene (reference sequence). Here the CDR3 DNA reads TGTGCCTGGGGACGAGATACGCAGTATTTT. This translates into CAWGRDTQYF.

This clonotype was found a few times. The gene calls are TRBV29-1 and TRBJ1-4; TRBD1 matches at 8 bases. This CDR3 has 13 amino acids. Trimming cost V 7 bases and J 8 bases; bases outside gene matches: 9. CDR1 is SQVTM and CDR2 is ANQGSEA in the germline V gene. CDR3 region: CSAAGGSYEKLFF. For the CDR3, the DNA is TGCAGCGCTGCAGGGGGCTCGTACGAAAAACTGTTTTTT.

V gene TRBV5-4 combines with J gene TRBJ2-3; D tentatively reads TRBD1 or TRBD2 (5 bases each). Trimming took off 4 bases at V and 2 bases at J, with 14 bases between the two ends. The CDR3 consists of 15 residues. The germline CDR1 and CDR2 sequences are SGHNT and YYREEE (reference sequence). In DNA form, the CDR3 reads TGTGCCAGCAGCACGCCGGGACGCGACACAGATACGCAGTATTTT. Translation gives CASSTPGRDTDTQYF.

This clonotype was detected only a few times. V is TRBV5-1 and J is TRBJ1-6; D unresolved. The CDR3 consists of 14 residues. Germline V lookup: CDR1 SGHRS, CDR2 YFSETQ. Trimming pared 0 bases from V and 10 bases from J, leaving 11 bases between. CDR3 nucleotide sequence: TGCGCCAGCAGCTTGGCCGTTCGTGGATCACCCCTCCACTTT. Translation gives CASSLAVRGSPLHF.